This TCR beta chain was identified in a study of cytomegalovirus exposure and HLA in healthy donors. Findings of the study overall: As a later analysis showed, a missense DCLRE1C variant was linked to trimming of TCR beta V- and J-genes. In vitro confirmation showed a few CMV-associated chains to be CMV antigen specific. By a later analysis, the bulk of CMV-associated TCR beta chains appeared HLA-restricted.

Germline CDR1 reads WSHSY; CDR2 reads SAAADI. V dropped 3 bases and J dropped 5 bases, with 17 bases sitting between them. The CDR3 length is 15 residues. In this sample, this clone turned up once. As yet, its antigen is unknown. Both 60 Vbeta primers and 13 Jbeta primers went into the PCR. TCRdb's table, derived via immunoSEQ multiplex PCR, lists solely in-frame clones and lacks some. Of roughly 99,000 clones in the sample, approximately 80% were seen once. The sequence was collected from a male donor in good health and CMV-seronegative. Sequences were obtained from PBMCs. This chain uses TRBV10-2 with TRBJ2-7; a possible D gene is TRBD1 (6 bases). The CDR3 sequence is CASSEIGQSVHEQYF. CDR3 nucleotide sequence: TGCGCCAGCAGTGAAATTGGACAGTCCGTCCACGAGCAGTACTTC.